This T cell receptor beta chain derives from a study of a mutant IDH1 vaccine in newly diagnosed glioma. Study background: Treated patients had a mean age of about 40 years and a roughly 62% male, around 40% female split. Earlier treatment was radiotherapy, temozolomide, or both, with most getting both. Overall study findings and caveats: Changes in the top peripheral T cell clonotypes seemingly had no bearing on pseudoprogression.

Details on this clone: The antigen is unknown.

The method was immunoSEQ multiplex PCR; TCRdb's version includes in-frame clones alone and lacks a portion of them. Altogether 90,000 to 100,000 clones are present, roughly 89% being singletons, with the ten largest covering around 0.6%. The CDR3 covers 12 residues. Germline loops: CDR1 SGDLS, CDR2 YYNGEE. V dropped 4 bases and J dropped 10; count of bases not matched to a gene: 4. Time point here: baseline, week 1 (first vaccination visit). Treatment defined: pre-vaccination baseline after standard-of-care therapy. Donors harbored newly found WHO grade 3 or 4 IDH1-mutant, ATRX-lost astrocytomas. The clonotype comes from a woman between 45 and 60 years old with glioma. Sequenced material: PBMCs, taken from a glioma patient treated with radiotherapy, temozolomide or both. The rearrangement joins TRBV9 to TRBJ2-2; 7 positions match TRBD2. The CDR3 reads CASSPGREELFF. The DNA of the CDR3 is TGTGCCAGCAGCCCAGGGAGGGAGGAGCTGTTTTTT.